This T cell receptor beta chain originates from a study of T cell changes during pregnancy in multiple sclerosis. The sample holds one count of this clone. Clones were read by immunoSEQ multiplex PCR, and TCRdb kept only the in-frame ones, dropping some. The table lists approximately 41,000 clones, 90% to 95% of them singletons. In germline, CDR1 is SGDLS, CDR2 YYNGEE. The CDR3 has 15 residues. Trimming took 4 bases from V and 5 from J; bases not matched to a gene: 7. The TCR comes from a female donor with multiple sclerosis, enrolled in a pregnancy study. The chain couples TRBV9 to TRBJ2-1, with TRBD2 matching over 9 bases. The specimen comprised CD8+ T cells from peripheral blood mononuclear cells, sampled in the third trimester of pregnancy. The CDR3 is CASSPIAGADNEQFF. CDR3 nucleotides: TGTGCCAGCAGCCCCATAGCGGGAGCAGACAATGAGCAGTTCTTC.